These 19 T cell receptor beta chains were all obtained from the same sample, sequenced in a study of shared T cell receptors in the human thymus (dated by TCRdb to about 2021). Libraries were made using the immunoSEQ multiplex PCR assay. TCRdb re-hosts the immuneACCESS table, in-frame sequences only. Its copies lack some clones; in the studies checked, an unresolved V gene accounts for under half of them, and the cause for the rest is not known. For this sample the table gives 450,000 to 650,000 clones, of which around three quarters were detected only once. The ten largest clones take up roughly 0.013% of the sample. This sample was also put to use in a study of human thymus T cells.

The sample was thymocytes. These receptors were collected from a boy under two years old with a congenital heart defect. Donor details come from another sample of the same person, matched by shared clones.

The CDR3 coding sequence is TGTGCCAGCAGCCCGCGGGGGAGGGACGGCTACAATGAGCAGTTCTTC. This encodes CASSPRGRDGYNEQFF. This chain uses TRBV4-2 with TRBJ2-1; 7 positions match TRBD2. The V gene end was trimmed by 4 bases and the J gene end by 3 bases; junction bases not matched to a gene: 9. The CDR3 has 16 amino acids. CDR1 and CDR2 from the germline V gene are LGHNA and YNFKEQ.

This clone is a singleton in its sample. This specimen includes other DNA sequences encoding the same CDR3. V is TRBV27 and J is TRBJ2-7, with D maybe TRBD2 (5 bases). Germline V gives CDR1 MNHEY, CDR2 SMNVEV (reference sequence). CDR3 size: 11 residues. Trimming stripped 3 bases from V and 5 bases from J, with 5 bases between. The CDR3 DNA is TGTGCCAGCAGTTTGAGGGACGAGCAGTACTTC. As protein: CASSLRDEQYF.

This clone was counted between two and nine times. This chain joins TRBV5-4 and TRBJ1-2; no firm D call. With 0 bases removed from V and 8 bases from J, the gap between germline ends came to 11 bases. The CDR3 is 13 amino acids. The V gene's germline CDR1 is SGHNT and CDR2 YYREEE (reference sequence). The CDR3 loop is CASSLVTEPGYTF. In nucleotides, the CDR3 is TGTGCCAGCAGCTTGGTTACAGAGCCAGGCTACACCTTC.

The chain recombines TRBV2 with TRBJ1-5; D unresolved. The V and J ends lost 6 bases and 0 bases respectively, with 9 bases between them. The germline V gene encodes CDR1 SNHLY and CDR2 FYNNEI. The CDR3 sequence is 14 residues long. The CDR3 loop is CASSLRLSNQPQHF. DNA of the CDR3: TGTGCCAGCAGCCTCAGGCTTAGCAATCAGCCCCAGCATTTT.

This clone was observed a few times. The CDR3 nucleotides are TGTGCCACCCAGGGGTGGCAGGCCTACGAGCAGTACTTC. Translation gives CATQGWQAYEQYF. The V and J genes are TRBV21-1 and TRBJ2-7; the tabulated D call, TRBD1, remains unverified against the DNA. TRBV21-1 is a pseudogene segment. The CDR3 totals 13 residues.

The chain recombines TRBV9 with TRBJ2-1; 14 bases align to TRBD2. There are 15 residues in the CDR3. V gave up 3 bases and J gave up 8 bases; unmatched junction bases: 4. The V gene's germline CDR1 is SGDLS and CDR2 YYNGEE. The CDR3 DNA sequence: TGTGCCAGCAGCGACGGACTAGCGGGAGGACATGAGCAGTTCTTC. It translates to CASSDGLAGGHEQFF.

This clone was observed a handful of times. The V call is TRBV7-2, the J call TRBJ2-3, with 7 bases aligning to TRBD2. The CDR3 has 16 residues. The V gene end was trimmed by 2 bases and the J gene end by 4 bases; junction bases not matched to a gene: 9. Germline values: CDR1 SGHTA, CDR2 FQGNSA. This CDR3 reads CASSLLAASGPDTQYF. CDR3 sequence (DNA): TGTGCCAGCAGCTTACTAGCGGCTTCCGGGCCAGATACGCAGTATTTT.

The CDR3 region has the DNA TGTGCCAGCAGTAACAGGGACAGGGGGATTGATGAAAAACTGTTTTTT. This encodes CASSNRDRGIDEKLFF. This chain connects TRBV27 to TRBJ1-4, with 11 bases aligning to TRBD1. Germline V CDR1 and CDR2: MNHEY, SMNVEV (reference sequence). This CDR3 is 16 amino acids long. The junction had 8 bases not matched to a gene; V was cut back by 5 bases and J by 6 bases.

This clone was counted once. This rearrangement joins TRBV4-1 to TRBJ1-2; a possible D gene is TRBD1 (6 bases). Germline values: CDR1 MGHRA, CDR2 YSYEKL. This CDR3 contains 14 residues. V was cut by 0 bases and J by 12 bases, with 17 bases left in between. The CDR3 nucleotides read TGCGCCAGCAGCCAAGATCTGAGGACAGTAGCCCACACCTTC. Protein sequence: CASSQDLRTVAHTF.

Here the CDR3 reads CASRGPGGCTGELFF. CDR3 nucleotide sequence: TGTGCCAGCCGGGGGCCGGGAGGGTGCACCGGGGAGCTGTTTTTT. The chain has TRBV25-1 and TRBJ2-2, with 8 bases aligning to TRBD2. With 8 bases clipped from V and 4 bases from J, the junction kept 9 bases outside the gene matches. This CDR3 spans 15 amino acids. Germline-derived CDR1 and CDR2 are MGHDK and SYGVNS.

The chain carries TRBV4-3 and TRBJ2-3, with 7 bases identical to TRBD1. CDR1 is LGHNA, CDR2 YSLEER, per germline. V lost 4 bases to trimming and J lost 2 bases; unmatched junction nucleotides: 9. CDR3 length equals 16 residues. Written as DNA, the CDR3 is TGCGCCAGCAGCCTTGGACAGGCGAATATCACAGATACGCAGTATTTT. Its translation is CASSLGQANITDTQYF.

The rearrangement uses TRBV5-4 and TRBJ1-2; 8 bases line up with TRBD1. This CDR3 contains 16 residues. CDR1 and CDR2 from the germline V gene are SGHNT and YYREEE (reference sequence). V shed 4 bases and J 4 bases; nucleotides not matched to a gene: 12. The CDR3 loop is CASSPPTGGGGYGYTF. In nucleotides, the CDR3 is TGTGCCAGCAGCCCTCCTACAGGGGGGGGCGGCTATGGCTACACCTTC.

The rearrangement uses TRBV28 and TRBJ2-1; TRBD2 is a possible D gene (6 bases). Germline V CDR1 and CDR2: MDHEN, SYDVKM. The CDR3 is 17 amino acids. Trimming left V 4 bases short and J 2 bases short, with 18 bases between. CDR3 residues: CASSSLVAGSPYNEQFF. The CDR3 DNA is TGTGCCAGCAGTTCCCTTGTGGCGGGATCCCCCTACAATGAGCAGTTCTTC.

The genes are TRBV25-1 and TRBJ2-5, with TRBD2 matching over 7 bases. Germline CDR1 reads MGHDK; CDR2 reads SYGVNS. Germline trimming cut 0 bases from V and 13 bases from J; bases unmatched to any gene: 8. The CDR3 runs to 13 residues. DNA of the CDR3: TGTGCCAGCAGTGAATATATAGGCGGGGGTCGGTACTTC. Protein product: CASSEYIGGGRYF.

The chain recombines TRBV4-2 with TRBJ2-2, with TRBD2 identical over 9 bases. J gave up 3 bases and V 0 bases, and 14 bases lay outside the gene matches. The CDR3 runs to 20 residues. Germline assignment: CDR1 LGHNA and CDR2 YNFKEQ. CDR3 residues: CASSQDMGLAPHPYTGELFF. The CDR3 bases are TGTGCCAGCAGCCAAGATATGGGACTAGCCCCACACCCTTACACCGGGGAGCTGTTTTTT.

The V and J genes are TRBV10-1 and TRBJ1-1; D perhaps matches TRBD1 (6 bases). This CDR3 contains 13 residues. Trimming cost V 6 bases and J 10 bases, with 18 bases left between them. In germline, CDR1 is WNHNN, CDR2 SYGVQD (reference sequence). The CDR3 nucleotides are TGCGCCAGCAGCGGGGGGGCGAGCGTAGGAGCTTTCTTT. Its protein is CASSGGASVGAFF.

The V and J genes are TRBV13 and TRBJ2-7; no reliable D call. V lost 4 bases, J lost 0 bases, and 4 bases lay in between. Germline lookup yields CDR1 PRHDT and CDR2 FYEKMQ (reference sequence). The CDR3 spans 12 residues. CDR3 DNA sequence: TGTGCCAGCAGCTCTATCTCCTACGAGCAGTACTTC. Protein sequence: CASSSISYEQYF.

The chain uses TRBV21-1 and TRBJ1-5; TRBD1 is taken as the D call from the table, unchecked against the DNA. TRBV21-1 is reported as a pseudogene. The CDR3 has 15 amino acids. In DNA, the CDR3 is TGTGCCAGCCCCTTATATACAGGGAGCAATCAGCCCCAGCATTTT. Amino acid sequence: CASPLYTGSNQPQHF.

The rearrangement joins TRBV28 to TRBJ1-2; 9 bases are shared with TRBD1. Germline-derived CDR1 and CDR2 are MDHEN and SYDVKM. CDR3 length equals 16 residues. V lost 5 bases to trimming and J lost 7 bases; unmatched junction nucleotides: 14. For the CDR3, the DNA is TGTGCCAGCAGTCCCCCGGCTCCTGACAGGGGGGGTGGCTACACCTTC. It encodes CASSPPAPDRGGGYTF.